This T cell receptor beta chain was identified in a study of T cell repertoires in cytomegalovirus infection. TCRdb processed the reads anew with MiXCR; each CDR3 protein has one entry. The sample includes about 920,000 distinct CDR3 sequences, approximately 31% seen only once; the top ten take around 15%. The CDR3 is 15 amino acids. Trimming removed 4 bases from V and 4 bases from J, with 17 bases in between. Germline CDR1 MDHEN, CDR2 SYDVKM. As for this clonotype: Its specificity is unknown.

The origin of this receptor is a human donor in good health (CMV status not recorded). Some clones in this sample may be carry-over from other donors' samples. The material sequenced was cultured CD8+ T cells from PBMCs, taken from culture after CMV antigen stimulation. The V call is TRBV28, the J call TRBJ2-7; D perhaps matches TRBD2 (5 bases). CDR3 nucleotides: TGTGCCAGCAGTTCCCTCGAGGGCAAGTCTTACGAGCAGTACGTC. The encoded protein is CASSSLEGKSYEQYV.